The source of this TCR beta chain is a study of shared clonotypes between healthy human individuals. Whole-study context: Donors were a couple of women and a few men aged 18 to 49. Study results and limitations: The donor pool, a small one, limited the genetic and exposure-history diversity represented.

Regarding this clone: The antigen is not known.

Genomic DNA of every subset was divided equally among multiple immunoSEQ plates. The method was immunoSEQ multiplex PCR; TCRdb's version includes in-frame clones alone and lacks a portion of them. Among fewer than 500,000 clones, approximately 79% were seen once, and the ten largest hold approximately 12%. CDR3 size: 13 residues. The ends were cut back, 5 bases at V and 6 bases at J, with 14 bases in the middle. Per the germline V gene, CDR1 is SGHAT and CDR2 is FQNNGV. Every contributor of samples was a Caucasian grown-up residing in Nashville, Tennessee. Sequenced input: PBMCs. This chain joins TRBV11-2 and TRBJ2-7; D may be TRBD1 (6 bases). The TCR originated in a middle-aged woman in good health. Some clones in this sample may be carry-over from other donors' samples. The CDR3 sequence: CASSTTGSGEQYF. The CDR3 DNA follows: TGTGCCAGCAGCACCACAGGGTCCGGCGAGCAGTACTTC.